The 8 T cell receptor beta chains in this list originate from one sample, sequenced in a study of blood T cell repertoires in COVID-19. The table came from immunoSEQ multiplex PCR; TCRdb's copy has only in-frame clones and leaves some out. The table lists hundreds of thousands of clones, around 90% of them singletons. Sequenced material: peripheral blood. The source of these receptors is a woman in her 70s with COVID-19, enrolled during active disease.

The gene calls are TRBV11-2 and TRBJ2-7; the D gene is possibly TRBD2 (5 bases). The CDR3 runs 15 residues. The V and J ends lost 2 bases and 4 bases respectively, with 15 bases between them. Germline CDR1 and CDR2: SGHAT and FQNNGV. This CDR3 reads CASSLSLGPGYEQYF. CDR3 bases: TGTGCCAGCAGCTTATCCTTGGGCCCGGGGTACGAGCAGTACTTC.

The chain recombines TRBV28 with TRBJ1-5, with a tentative D call TRBD1 (6 bases). This CDR3 comprises 14 residues. Germline CDR1 MDHEN, CDR2 SYDVKM. V dropped 6 bases and J dropped 6 bases, with 15 bases sitting between them. In DNA, the CDR3 is TGTGCCAGCAGACCAGGACAGATCCTTCAGCCCCAGCATTTT. Encoded protein: CASRPGQILQPQHF.

This clone was observed once. The chain is built from TRBV19 and TRBJ1-2, with D possibly TRBD1 on 5 matching bases. The germline V gene encodes CDR1 LNHDA and CDR2 SQIVND (reference sequence). The CDR3 consists of 13 residues. Deletions cut 10 bases from V and 5 bases from J, with 17 bases between. The CDR3 DNA reads as TGTGCCACTTGGACGGGGGTGGCGTATGGCTACACCTTC. Translating it yields CATWTGVAYGYTF.

J is TRBJ2-2 and V is TRBV6-2 or TRBV6-3, with 7 bases that match TRBD2. V was pared by 4 bases and J by 3 bases, with 2 bases of the junction left unmatched. Germline CDR1 MNHEY, CDR2 SVGEGT. This CDR3 contains 14 residues. CDR3 in amino acids: CASSSGGHTGELFF. As DNA, the CDR3 is TGTGCCAGCAGTTCGGGGGGACACACCGGGGAGCTGTTTTTT.

The chain uses TRBV11-3 and TRBJ1-5, with D unclear. The V gene's germline CDR1 is SGHNT and CDR2 YENEEA. This CDR3 has 10 residues. V dropped 3 bases and J dropped 8 bases, with 2 bases sitting between them. The DNA of the CDR3 is TGTGCCAGCAGCTTCGAGCCCCAGCATTTT. Amino acid sequence: CASSFEPQHF.

V is TRBV5-1 and J is TRBJ2-7; possible D gene TRBD2, 6 bases. CDR1 SGHRS and CDR2 YFSETQ come from the germline V gene. With 0 bases removed from V and 3 bases from J, the gap between germline ends came to 13 bases. CDR3 length: 15 amino acids. The CDR3 protein is CASSLGFAGNYEQYF. The CDR3 coding sequence is TGCGCCAGCAGCTTGGGCTTCGCGGGGAACTACGAGCAGTACTTC.

This chain joins TRBV30 and TRBJ1-1; unclear D gene. CDR3 length: 13 amino acids. The germline V and J ends were trimmed by 4 bases and 4 bases, with 13 bases remaining between them. Germline CDR1 reads GTSNPN; CDR2 reads SVGIG (reference sequence). The CDR3 loop reads CAWNAGTGTEAFF. In nucleotides, the CDR3 is TGTGCCTGGAATGCGGGCACTGGCACTGAAGCTTTCTTT.

The rearrangement links TRBV30 to TRBJ1-3; D is undetermined. The CDR3 has 16 amino acids. CDR1 and CDR2 (germline): GTSNPN, SVGIG (reference sequence). With 2 bases removed from V and 0 bases from J, the gap between germline ends came to 14 bases. Written as DNA, the CDR3 is TGTGCCTGGAGTCCTAAACAGAGAAACTCTGGAAACACCATATATTTT. The encoded protein is CAWSPKQRNSGNTIYF.